This T cell receptor (beta chain) was sequenced for a study of blood T cell repertoires in COVID-19. Using immunoSEQ multiplex PCR, the repertoire was profiled, and TCRdb retains in-frame clones only, with some absent. The sample records 90,000 or so clones, more than 75% being singletons. Germline values: CDR1 SGHTA, CDR2 FQGNSA. The CDR3 contains 18 residues. J lost 6 bases, V lost 6 bases, and 18 bases had no gene match. Sample: peripheral blood. The V and J genes are TRBV7-2 and TRBJ2-3; 10 bases map to TRBD2. The TCR sequence derives from a human donor in a cohort sampled during active COVID-19. This chain's CDR3 is CASSSQPLAGEAADTQYF. The CDR3 DNA reads as TGTGCCAGCAGTTCCCAACCTCTAGCGGGAGAGGCGGCGGATACGCAGTATTTT.